This TCR beta chain was sequenced during a study of OX40 agonist ivuxolimab in advanced cancers. Whole-study findings and limits: At 0.1-3.0 mg/kg, partial responders had clonal expansion among the lowest observed.

Only in-frame clones appear in the TCRdb table, and some are missing; sequencing was by immunoSEQ multiplex PCR. The repertoire holds 84,000 or so clones, with 94% as singletons. This CDR3 has 10 residues. Looked up from germline, CDR1 is SNHLY and CDR2 is FYNNEI. With 8 bases removed from V and 4 bases from J, the gap between germline ends came to 5 bases. For this clone: Antigen unknown.

This specimen consisted of CD4+ or CD8+ T cells sorted from blood, obtained in a trial of the OX40 agonist ivuxolimab. V is TRBV2 and J is TRBJ2-5, with D hard to call. This receptor was obtained from an adult with an advanced solid tumor such as melanoma, head and neck, liver or kidney cancer. The CDR3 region has the DNA TGTGCCAGCCAACGAGAGACCCAGTACTTC. Translation: CASQRETQYF.